Here is one T cell receptor beta chain with its context. Germline V lookup: CDR1 PRHDT, CDR2 FYEKMQ (reference sequence). Trimming removed 0 bases from V and 7 bases from J, with 21 bases in between. The CDR3 sequence is 17 residues long. A J-beta primer mix and a sample-barcoded 5' primer were used in a second PCR of roughly 6 to 12 cycles. TCRdb reprocessed the 5' RACE reads with MiXCR, giving one entry per CDR3 protein. The sample holds 1 million or so distinct CDR3 sequences, roughly a quarter seen once. This sample stems from a study of blood T cells in healthy people across ages. This same sample was also part of a study on T cells of mothers and their children.

The chain recombines TRBV13 with TRBJ1-2; maybe TRBD1 (5 bases). This TCR derives from a girl aged 2-10 years in good health. Sequencing used blood. As DNA, the CDR3 is TGTGCCAGCAGCTTAGGCCTAAGCACAGGTGGGGTTTCTGGCTACACCTTC. Residues: CASSLGLSTGGVSGYTF.